This TCR beta chain was found in a study of Ad26.COV2.S vaccination and SARS-CoV-2 variants. Overall study results and limits: There was a possibility that the TCR breadth and depth analyses underestimated total T cell responses. Responses of spike-specific T cells (both CD8+ and CD4+) reportedly showed substantial breadth after vaccination.

Sequencing used immunoSEQ multiplex PCR; TCRdb keeps in-frame clones, though not all of them. The data show about 350,000 clones, 92% seen once. A note on this clone: The antigen is unknown.

The CDR3 runs 16 residues. V lost 0 bases, J lost 0 bases, and 9 bases lay in between. Germline V lookup: CDR1 SGHNT, CDR2 YYREEE (reference sequence). The sample was peripheral blood, taken after recovery from COVID-19. This chain connects TRBV5-4 to TRBJ2-2; a possible D gene is TRBD1 (5 bases). The TCR comes from a human donor who had recovered from COVID-19. The CDR3 region is CASSLASRANTGELFF. The CDR3 region has the DNA TGTGCCAGCAGCTTGGCGTCCAGGGCGAACACCGGGGAGCTGTTTTTT.